This T cell receptor beta chain was documented in a study of OX40 agonist ivuxolimab in advanced cancers. Whole-study context: Among those enrolled, mean age was 60 years (range roughly 23 to 90) and less than 90% were male. Of the patients, three showed partial responses, one with hepatocellular carcinoma and two with cutaneous melanoma.

Germline V gene sequence: CDR1 MNHEY, CDR2 SVGAGI. V lost 4 bases to trimming and J lost 7 bases, with 19 bases between them. CDR3 size: 16 residues. On this clone itself: Its antigen is not identified.

Using immunoSEQ multiplex PCR, the repertoire was profiled, and TCRdb retains in-frame clones only, with some absent. Here the sample spans fewer than 80,000 clones, roughly nine tenths being singletons. Notes on the study in general: The work left the antigen specificity of expanded peripheral T cells undetermined. CD8+ T cells averaged more expanded clones than CD4+.

The rearrangement links TRBV6-5 to TRBJ2-2; TRBD2 is a possible D gene (7 bases). The material was CD4+ or CD8+ T cells sorted from blood, obtained in a trial of the OX40 agonist ivuxolimab. The source of this sequence is an adult with an advanced solid tumor such as melanoma, head and neck, liver or kidney cancer. The CDR3 coding sequence is TGTGCCAGCAGTTTACCGGGGGCGGGGGCCTTCGGGGAGCTGTTTTTT. It yields the protein CASSLPGAGAFGELFF.